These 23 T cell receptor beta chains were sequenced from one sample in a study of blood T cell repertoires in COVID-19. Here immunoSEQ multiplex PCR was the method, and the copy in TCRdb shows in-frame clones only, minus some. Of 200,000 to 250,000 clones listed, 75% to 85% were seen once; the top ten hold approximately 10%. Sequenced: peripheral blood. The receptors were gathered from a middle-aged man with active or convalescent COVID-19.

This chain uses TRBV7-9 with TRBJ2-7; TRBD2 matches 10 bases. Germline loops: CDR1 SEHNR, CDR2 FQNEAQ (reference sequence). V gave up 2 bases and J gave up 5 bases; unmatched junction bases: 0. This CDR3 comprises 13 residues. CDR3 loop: CASSLSGGDEQYV. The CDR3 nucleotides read TGTGCCAGCAGCTTAAGCGGGGGGGACGAGCAGTACGTC.

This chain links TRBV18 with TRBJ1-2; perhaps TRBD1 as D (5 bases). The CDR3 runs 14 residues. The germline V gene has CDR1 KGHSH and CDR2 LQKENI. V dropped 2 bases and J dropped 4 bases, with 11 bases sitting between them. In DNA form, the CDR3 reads TGTGCCAGCTCACCAACGGGGGGGAGCTATGGCTACACCTTC. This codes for CASSPTGGSYGYTF.

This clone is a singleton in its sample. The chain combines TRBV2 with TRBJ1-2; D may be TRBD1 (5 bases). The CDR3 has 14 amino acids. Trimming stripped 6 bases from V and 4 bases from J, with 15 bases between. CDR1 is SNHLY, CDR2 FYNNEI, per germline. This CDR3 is CASSLRQQLYGYTF. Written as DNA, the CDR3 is TGTGCCAGCAGCCTTCGACAGCAACTCTATGGCTACACCTTC.

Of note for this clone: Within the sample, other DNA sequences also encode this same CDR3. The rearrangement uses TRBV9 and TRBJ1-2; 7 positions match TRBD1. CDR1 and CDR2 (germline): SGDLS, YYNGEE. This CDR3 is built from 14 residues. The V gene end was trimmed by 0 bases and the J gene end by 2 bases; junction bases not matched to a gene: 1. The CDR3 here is CASSVGTGNYGYTF. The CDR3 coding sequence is TGTGCCAGCAGCGTAGGGACAGGCAACTATGGCTACACCTTC.

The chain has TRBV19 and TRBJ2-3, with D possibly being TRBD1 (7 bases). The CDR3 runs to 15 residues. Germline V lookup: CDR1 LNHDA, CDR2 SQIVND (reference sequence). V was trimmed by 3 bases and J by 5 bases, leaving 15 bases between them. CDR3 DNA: TGTGCCAGTAGTATCATGGAGGGGGCGAGAGATACGCAGTATTTT. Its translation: CASSIMEGARDTQYF. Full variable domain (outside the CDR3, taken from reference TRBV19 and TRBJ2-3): DGGITQSPKYLFRKEGQNVTLSCEQNLNHDAMYWYRQDPGQGLRLIYYSQIVNDFQKGDIAEGYSVSREKKESFPLTVTSAQKNPTAFYLCASSIMEGARDTQYFGPGTRLTVL.

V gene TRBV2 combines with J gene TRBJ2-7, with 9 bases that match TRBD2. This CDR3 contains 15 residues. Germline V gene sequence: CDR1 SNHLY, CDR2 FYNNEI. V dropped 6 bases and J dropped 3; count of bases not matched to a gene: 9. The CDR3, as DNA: TGTGCCAGCAGGCGGGGGGGCGAACCACACTACGAGCAGTACGTC. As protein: CASRRGGEPHYEQYV.

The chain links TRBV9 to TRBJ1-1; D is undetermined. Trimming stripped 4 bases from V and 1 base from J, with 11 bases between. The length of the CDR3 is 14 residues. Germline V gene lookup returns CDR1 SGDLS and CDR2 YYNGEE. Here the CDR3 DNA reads TGTGCCAGCAGCCCGGGGAACAGGAACACTGAAGCTTTCTTT. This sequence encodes CASSPGNRNTEAFF.

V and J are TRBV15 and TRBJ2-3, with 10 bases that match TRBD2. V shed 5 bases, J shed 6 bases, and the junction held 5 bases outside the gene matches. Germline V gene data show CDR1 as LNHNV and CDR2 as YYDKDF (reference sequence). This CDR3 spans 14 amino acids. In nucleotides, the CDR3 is TGTGCCACCAGCCAGCGGGAGGGAGCGGATACGCAGTATTTT. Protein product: CATSQREGADTQYF.

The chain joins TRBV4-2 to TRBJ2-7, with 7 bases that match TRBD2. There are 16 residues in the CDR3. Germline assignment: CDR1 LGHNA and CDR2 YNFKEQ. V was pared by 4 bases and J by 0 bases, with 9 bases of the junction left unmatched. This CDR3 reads CASSPRLAESSYEQYF. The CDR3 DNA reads TGTGCCAGCAGCCCCAGACTAGCCGAGAGCTCCTACGAGCAGTACTTC.

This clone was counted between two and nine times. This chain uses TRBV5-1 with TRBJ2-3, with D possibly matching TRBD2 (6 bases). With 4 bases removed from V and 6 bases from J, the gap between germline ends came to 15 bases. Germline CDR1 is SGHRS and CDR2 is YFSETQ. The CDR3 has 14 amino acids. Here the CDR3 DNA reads TGCGCCAGCAGCCTTGGGACTCCCCGGGATACGCAGTATTTT. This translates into CASSLGTPRDTQYF.

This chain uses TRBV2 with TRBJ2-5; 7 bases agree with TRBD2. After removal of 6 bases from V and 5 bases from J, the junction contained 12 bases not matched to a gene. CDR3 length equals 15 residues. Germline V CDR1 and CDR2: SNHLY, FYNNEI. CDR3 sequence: CASSRSSGGGETQYF. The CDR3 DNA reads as TGTGCCAGCAGCAGGAGTTCGGGAGGAGGGGAGACCCAGTACTTC.

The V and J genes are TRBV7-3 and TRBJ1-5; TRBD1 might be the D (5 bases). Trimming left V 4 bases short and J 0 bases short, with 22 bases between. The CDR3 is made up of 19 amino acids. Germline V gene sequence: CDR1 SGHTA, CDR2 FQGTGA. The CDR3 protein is CASSSPGGNAGSSNQPQHF. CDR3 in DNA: TGTGCCAGCAGCTCCCCCGGGGGGAACGCGGGCTCTAGCAATCAGCCCCAGCATTTT.

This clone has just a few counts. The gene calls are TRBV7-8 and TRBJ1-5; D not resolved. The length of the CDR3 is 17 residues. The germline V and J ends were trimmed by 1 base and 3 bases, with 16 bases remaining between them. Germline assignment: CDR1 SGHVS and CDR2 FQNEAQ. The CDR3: CASSLVTRGYNNQPQHF. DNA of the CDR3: TGTGCCAGCAGCTTAGTTACCAGAGGGTATAACAATCAGCCCCAGCATTTT.

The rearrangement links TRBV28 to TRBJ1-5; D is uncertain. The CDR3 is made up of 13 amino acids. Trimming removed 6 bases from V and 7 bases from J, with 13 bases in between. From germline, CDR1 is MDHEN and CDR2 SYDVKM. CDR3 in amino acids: CASSRTWRQPQHF. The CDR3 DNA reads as TGTGCCAGCAGCCGGACGTGGAGGCAGCCCCAGCATTTT.

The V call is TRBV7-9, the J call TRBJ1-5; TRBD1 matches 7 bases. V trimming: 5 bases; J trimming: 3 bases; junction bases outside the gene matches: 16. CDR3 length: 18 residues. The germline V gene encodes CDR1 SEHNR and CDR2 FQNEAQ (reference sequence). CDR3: CASSQTTTGTDFNQPQHF. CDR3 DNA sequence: TGTGCCAGCAGCCAAACGACGACCGGGACAGATTTCAATCAGCCCCAGCATTTT.

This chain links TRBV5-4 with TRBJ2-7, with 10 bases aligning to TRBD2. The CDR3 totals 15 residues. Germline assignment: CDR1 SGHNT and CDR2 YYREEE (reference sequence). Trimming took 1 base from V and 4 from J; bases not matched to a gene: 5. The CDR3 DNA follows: TGTGCCAGCAGCTTGAGGCTAGCGGGAGCTTACGAGCAGTACTTC. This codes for CASSLRLAGAYEQYF.

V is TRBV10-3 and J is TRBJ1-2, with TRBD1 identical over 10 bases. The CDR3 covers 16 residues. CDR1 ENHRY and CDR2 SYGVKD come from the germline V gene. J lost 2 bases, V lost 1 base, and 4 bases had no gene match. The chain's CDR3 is CAISEWDRGPNYGYTF. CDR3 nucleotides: TGTGCCATCAGTGAGTGGGACAGGGGCCCCAACTATGGCTACACCTTC.

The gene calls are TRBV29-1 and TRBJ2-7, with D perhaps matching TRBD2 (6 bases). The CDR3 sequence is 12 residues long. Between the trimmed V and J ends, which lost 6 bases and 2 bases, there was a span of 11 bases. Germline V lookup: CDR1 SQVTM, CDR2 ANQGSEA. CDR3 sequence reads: CSVLSGPYEQYF. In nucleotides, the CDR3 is TGCAGCGTCCTTAGCGGCCCCTACGAGCAGTACTTC.

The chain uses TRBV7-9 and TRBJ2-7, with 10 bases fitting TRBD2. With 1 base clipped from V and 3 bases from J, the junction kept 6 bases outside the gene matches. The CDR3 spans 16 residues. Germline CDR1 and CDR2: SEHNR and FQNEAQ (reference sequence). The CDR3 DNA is TGTGCCAGCAGCTTAGGGGGTCTAGCGGGAGTCTACGAGCAGTACTTC. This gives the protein CASSLGGLAGVYEQYF.

The CDR3 is CASSLLAGGTSYEQYF. The CDR3 DNA reads as TGCGCCAGCAGCTTGCTGGCAGGGGGGACCTCCTACGAGCAGTACTTC. The chain employs TRBV5-1 and TRBJ2-7; a possible D gene is TRBD1 (7 bases). The germline V gene encodes CDR1 SGHRS and CDR2 YFSETQ. V dropped 1 base and J dropped 0 bases, with 14 bases sitting between them. The CDR3 consists of 16 residues.

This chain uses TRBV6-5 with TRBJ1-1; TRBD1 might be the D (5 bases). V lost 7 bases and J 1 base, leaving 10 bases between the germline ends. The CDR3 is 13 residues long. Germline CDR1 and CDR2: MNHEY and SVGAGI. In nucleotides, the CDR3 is TGTGCCAGCAATAGACAGCCGAACACTGAAGCTTTCTTT. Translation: CASNRQPNTEAFF.

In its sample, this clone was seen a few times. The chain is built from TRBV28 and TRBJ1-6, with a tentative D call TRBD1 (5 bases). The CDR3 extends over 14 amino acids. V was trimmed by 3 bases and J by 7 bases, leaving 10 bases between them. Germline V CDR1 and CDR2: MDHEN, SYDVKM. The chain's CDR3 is CASSLGGENSPLHF. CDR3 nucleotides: TGTGCCAGCAGTTTGGGGGGGGAGAATTCACCCCTCCACTTT.

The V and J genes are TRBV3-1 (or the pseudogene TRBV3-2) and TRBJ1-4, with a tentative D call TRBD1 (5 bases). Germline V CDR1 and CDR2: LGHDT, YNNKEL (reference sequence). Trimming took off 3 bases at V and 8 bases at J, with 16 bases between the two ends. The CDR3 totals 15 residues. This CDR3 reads CASSHVLGLEEKLFF. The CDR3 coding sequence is TGTGCCAGCAGCCATGTTTTGGGGCTGGAAGAAAAACTGTTTTTT.